Listed here are 31 T cell receptor beta chains from one sample, sequenced in a study of OX40 agonist ivuxolimab in advanced cancers. The table came from immunoSEQ multiplex PCR; TCRdb's copy has only in-frame clones and leaves some out. Of some 100,000 clones in the sample, over 75% were seen once. The specimen comprised CD4+ or CD8+ T cells sorted from blood, sampled in a trial of the OX40 agonist ivuxolimab. Every receptor here comes from an adult with an advanced solid tumor such as melanoma, head and neck, liver or kidney cancer.

This clone showed up just once. The chain combines TRBV7-6 with TRBJ1-1; perhaps TRBD1 as D (5 bases). Trimming took 3 bases from V and 1 from J, leaving 9 bases between them. The CDR3 has 14 residues. Germline assignment: CDR1 SGHVS and CDR2 FNYEAQ. The CDR3 loop is CASSFQGRNTEAFF. Written as DNA, the CDR3 is TGTGCCAGCAGCTTTCAGGGCAGGAACACTGAAGCTTTCTTT.

The chain combines TRBV9 with TRBJ2-7; D possibly corresponds to TRBD2 (5 bases). V gave up 2 bases and J gave up 2 bases, with 11 bases separating them. The CDR3 runs 14 residues. The germline CDR1 and CDR2 sequences are SGDLS and YYNGEE. CDR3 amino acids: CASSVSGTTYEQYF. The CDR3 region has the DNA TGTGCCAGCAGCGTGAGCGGCACAACCTACGAGCAGTACTTC.

The chain is built from TRBV4-2 and TRBJ1-2; no reliable D call. Trimming stripped 1 base from V and 4 bases from J, with 16 bases between. The CDR3 runs 16 residues. Per germline, CDR1 LGHNA and CDR2 YNFKEQ. This CDR3 reads CASSQVGPGAPYGYTF. The CDR3 nucleotides read TGTGCCAGCAGCCAAGTCGGTCCAGGAGCCCCCTATGGCTACACCTTC.

J is TRBJ2-7 and V is TRBV9, with TRBD1 as a possible D gene (5 bases). Trimming cost V 0 bases and J 3 bases, with 16 bases left between them. The CDR3 sequence is 16 residues long. The V gene's germline CDR1 is SGDLS and CDR2 YYNGEE. CDR3 residues: CASSVGRGTTFYEQYF. CDR3 nucleotide sequence: TGTGCCAGCAGCGTAGGAAGGGGCACCACCTTCTACGAGCAGTACTTC.

This chain connects TRBV5-1 to TRBJ2-1, with TRBD2 identical over 10 bases. Germline V gives CDR1 SGHRS, CDR2 YFSETQ. Germline trimming cut 4 bases from V and 10 bases from J; bases unmatched to any gene: 17. The CDR3 runs to 17 residues. The CDR3 DNA reads TGCGCCAGCAGCCAATACAGCGGGAGGGCCACAGAGGACGAGCAGTTCTTC. It encodes CASSQYSGRATEDEQFF.

The rearrangement joins TRBV2 to TRBJ2-5; 7 nucleotides align to TRBD1. Germline-derived CDR1 and CDR2 are SNHLY and FYNNEI. The CDR3 has 14 residues. V gave up 5 bases and J gave up 1 base; unmatched junction bases: 4. DNA for the CDR3: TGTGCCAGCAGTCTCGGGACAGCCCAAGAGACCCAGTACTTC. This encodes CASSLGTAQETQYF.

The sample holds one count of this clone. V gene TRBV5-4 combines with J gene TRBJ2-7; D is tentatively TRBD1 or TRBD2 (6 bases each). This CDR3 has 15 amino acids. Between the trimmed V and J ends, which lost 4 bases and 5 bases, there was a span of 19 bases. Germline values: CDR1 SGHNT, CDR2 YYREEE (reference sequence). The CDR3 DNA reads as TGTGCCAGCAGCGCGACGGGGGCCCCCTCGGACGAGCAGTACTTC. It yields the protein CASSATGAPSDEQYF.

V gene TRBV21-1 combines with J gene TRBJ1-4. TRBV21-1 is a listed pseudogene. The CDR3 extends over 15 amino acids. CDR3 in amino acids: CASFGGGVPNEKLFF. The CDR3 coding sequence is TGTGCCAGCTTCGGGGGAGGGGTGCCGAATGAAAAACTGTTTTTT.

The rearrangement joins TRBV12-5 to TRBJ2-7; 8 bases agree with TRBD2. The CDR3 is 14 residues long. The V gene's germline CDR1 is LGHNT and CDR2 FRNRAP. V was pared by 9 bases and J by 6 bases, with 13 bases of the junction left unmatched. CDR3 loop: CARRLGLEPGEQYF. The DNA of the CDR3 is TGTGCTAGGCGTTTGGGACTAGAACCGGGCGAGCAGTACTTC.

V gene TRBV14 combines with J gene TRBJ2-5; either TRBD1 or TRBD2 may fit D (5 bases each). CDR1 and CDR2 (germline): SGHDN, FVKESK. V was shortened by 4 bases and J by 0 bases, with 15 bases between the two germline ends. The length of the CDR3 is 16 residues. DNA of the CDR3: TGTGCCAGCAGCCCTGGTTGGGGGTTGTACCAAGAGACCCAGTACTTC. Its protein product is CASSPGWGLYQETQYF.

This clone was recorded only once. The chain recombines TRBV13 with TRBJ2-1, with 8 bases aligning to TRBD2. The germline CDR1 and CDR2 sequences are PRHDT and FYEKMQ (reference sequence). This CDR3 region has 17 residues. The V gene end was trimmed by 4 bases and the J gene end by 5 bases; junction bases not matched to a gene: 13. CDR3 residues: CASSSRLAQYNHNEQFF. CDR3 nucleotide sequence: TGTGCCAGCAGCTCCCGACTAGCGCAATACAACCACAATGAGCAGTTCTTC.

The CDR3 reads CASSRLAGVREQYF. The CDR3 DNA reads TGTGCCAGCAGCCGACTAGCGGGAGTCCGGGAGCAGTACTTC. The gene calls are TRBV5-6 and TRBJ2-7; 12 nucleotides line up with TRBD2. The germline V gene has CDR1 SGHDT and CDR2 YYEEEE. V shed 4 bases, J shed 7 bases, and the junction held 6 bases outside the gene matches. The CDR3 has 14 amino acids.

The V and J genes are TRBV7-9 and TRBJ2-5, with D uncertain. The germline V gene has CDR1 SEHNR and CDR2 FQNEAQ (reference sequence). The CDR3 length is 11 residues. Trimming cost V 3 bases and J 2 bases, with 1 base left between them. CDR3 bases: TGTGCCAGCAGCTTTCAAGAGACCCAGTACTTC. Residues: CASSFQETQYF. Using reference TRBV7-9 and TRBJ2-5 for the parts outside the CDR3, the full variable domain is DTGVSQNPRHKITKRGQNVTFRCDPISEHNRLYWYRQTLGQGPEFLTYFQNEAQLEKSRLLSDRFSAERPKGSFSTLEIQRTEQGDSAMYLCASSFQETQYFGPGTRLLVL.

V usage is TRBV5-1 and J usage is TRBJ2-7, with TRBD1 identical over 10 bases. CDR1 is SGHRS and CDR2 is YFSETQ in the germline V gene. This CDR3 has 15 residues. The V gene end was trimmed by 4 bases and the J gene end by 4 bases; junction bases not matched to a gene: 8. CDR3 sequence: CASSAETGGGYEQYF. DNA of the CDR3: TGCGCCAGCAGCGCCGAGACAGGGGGCGGGTACGAGCAGTACTTC.

The chain uses TRBV7-3 and TRBJ2-3, with D perhaps matching TRBD1 or TRBD2 (5 bases each). V dropped 4 bases and J dropped 2 bases, with 10 bases sitting between them. The length of the CDR3 is 14 residues. From germline, CDR1 is SGHTA and CDR2 FQGTGA. In nucleotides, the CDR3 is TGTGCCAGCAGCTATCGGGACCACACAGATACGCAGTATTTT. Translation: CASSYRDHTDTQYF. Filled out from reference TRBV7-3 and TRBJ2-3, the complete variable domain reads GAGVSQTPSNKVTEKGKYVELRCDPISGHTALYWYRQSLGQGPEFLIYFQGTGAADDSGLPNDRFFAVRPEGSVSTLKIQRTERGDSAVYLCASSYRDHTDTQYFGPGTRLTVL.

The V call is TRBV28, the J call TRBJ2-1, with 9 bases aligning to TRBD2. CDR1 is MDHEN and CDR2 is SYDVKM in the germline V gene. Losses at the gene ends were 2 bases for V and 1 base for J; bases not matched to a gene: 0. The CDR3 contains 15 residues. The CDR3, as DNA: TGTGCCAGCAGTTTAGGACTAGCGTCCTACAATGAGCAGTTCTTC. It specifies CASSLGLASYNEQFF.

The CDR3 here is CASSIGQSTDTQYF. The CDR3 DNA is TGTGCCAGTAGTATCGGACAGAGCACAGATACGCAGTATTTT. This chain uses TRBV19 with TRBJ2-3; a possible D gene is TRBD1 (6 bases). V gave up 3 bases and J gave up 0 bases, with 7 bases separating them. Germline CDR1 is LNHDA and CDR2 is SQIVND (reference sequence). CDR3 length: 14 amino acids.

The rearrangement links TRBV6-6 to TRBJ1-2; D remains ambiguous. This CDR3 has 12 residues. In germline, CDR1 is MNHNY, CDR2 SVGAGI (reference sequence). Trimming shortened V by 6 bases and J by 6 bases, and 11 bases separated the two germline ends. CDR3 region: CASSPDRNGYTF. Written as DNA, the CDR3 is TGTGCCAGCAGCCCTGACCGGAATGGCTACACCTTC.

The gene calls are TRBV4-1 and TRBJ2-3, with D perhaps matching TRBD1 or TRBD2 (5 bases each). The CDR3 runs 15 residues. Germline V gene lookup returns CDR1 MGHRA and CDR2 YSYEKL. Trimming cost V 3 bases and J 9 bases, with 19 bases left between them. In nucleotides, the CDR3 is TGCGCCAGCAGCCACGACAGAGGGTCACAGAAAACGCAGTATTTT. As protein: CASSHDRGSQKTQYF.

The chain employs TRBV5-1 and TRBJ2-4, with D perhaps matching TRBD2 (6 bases). This CDR3 has 14 amino acids. Trimming took 0 bases from V and 8 from J, leaving 12 bases between them. Per the germline V gene, CDR1 is SGHRS and CDR2 is YFSETQ. Written as DNA, the CDR3 is TGCGCCAGCAGCTTGGACGGGAGAGGGGACATTCAGTACTTC. Protein: CASSLDGRGDIQYF.

The chain joins TRBV9 to TRBJ1-2; 9 positions agree with TRBD1. Germline CDR1 and CDR2: SGDLS and YYNGEE. V lost 0 bases, J lost 7 bases, and 7 bases stayed unmatched. This CDR3 is 15 amino acids long. Here the CDR3 DNA reads TGTGCCAGCAGCGTAGGTGGGACAGGGAGATCTGGCTACACCTTC. Protein product: CASSVGGTGRSGYTF.

The chain couples TRBV7-3 to TRBJ2-5; the D gene is possibly TRBD1 (6 bases). The CDR3 contains 13 residues. The V and J ends lost 2 bases and 4 bases respectively, with 8 bases between them. Germline V lookup: CDR1 SGHTA, CDR2 FQGTGA. Here the CDR3 reads CASSLGGGETQYF. CDR3 DNA sequence: TGTGCCAGCAGCTTAGGGGGCGGAGAGACCCAGTACTTC.

This clone was seen a single time. This rearrangement joins TRBV19 to TRBJ2-1, with D uncertain. This CDR3 is built from 16 residues. The ends were cut back, 4 bases at V and 0 bases at J, with 13 bases in the middle. Germline values: CDR1 LNHDA, CDR2 SQIVND (reference sequence). The CDR3 bases are TGTGCCAGTAGTAGGGTGCAGCTACACTCCTACAATGAGCAGTTCTTC. This gives the protein CASSRVQLHSYNEQFF.

J is TRBJ2-7 and V is TRBV7-2, with no clear D. Germline-derived CDR1 and CDR2 are SGHTA and FQGNSA. The CDR3 has 15 residues. V was pared by 1 base and J by 2 bases, with 12 bases between. Here the CDR3 DNA reads TGTGCCAGCAGCTTAGGGTGGCGGTCGGCCTACGAGCAGTACTTC. Translation: CASSLGWRSAYEQYF.

The J gene is TRBJ1-4, the V gene TRBV11-2, with D perhaps matching TRBD1 (5 bases). CDR1 SGHAT and CDR2 FQNNGV come from the germline V gene. The CDR3 sequence is 15 residues long. Trimming cost V 5 bases and J 5 bases, with 15 bases left between them. CDR3 bases: TGTGCCAGCAGCCTACGGGGGGGGATCAATGAAAAACTGTTTTTT. This encodes CASSLRGGINEKLFF. The full variable domain, with the rest looked up from reference TRBV11-2 and TRBJ1-4, is EAGVAQSPRYKIIEKRQSVAFWCNPISGHATLYWYQQILGQGPKLLIQFQNNGVVDDSQLPKDRFSAERLKGVDSTLKIQPAKLEDSAVYLCASSLRGGINEKLFFGSGTQLSVL.

This clone appeared once. The V call is TRBV4-2, the J call TRBJ2-5; 7 nucleotides align to TRBD1. With 1 base clipped from V and 2 bases from J, the junction kept 4 bases outside the gene matches. Germline V gives CDR1 LGHNA, CDR2 YNFKEQ. CDR3 size: 15 residues. CDR3 DNA: TGTGCCAGCAGCCAAGGGACCAGGGGGCAAGAGACCCAGTACTTC. Amino acids: CASSQGTRGQETQYF.

The chain combines TRBV7-8 with TRBJ2-7, with 10 nucleotides matching TRBD2. CDR1 is SGHVS and CDR2 is FQNEAQ in the germline V gene. The CDR3 is 16 amino acids. V lost 7 bases, J lost 4 bases, and 13 bases stayed unmatched. The CDR3 protein is CASTPSRAGGPYEQYF. CDR3 in DNA: TGTGCCAGCACCCCTAGCCGAGCGGGAGGGCCTTACGAGCAGTACTTC. The variable domain in full, with the rest retrieved from reference TRBV7-8 and TRBJ2-7, is GAGVSQSPRYKVAKRGQDVALRCDPISGHVSLFWYQQALGQGPEFLTYFQNEAQLDKSGLPSDRFFAERPEGSVSTLKIQRTQQEDSAVYLCASTPSRAGGPYEQYFGPGTRLTVT.

This clone appeared a few times. Other DNA variants within this sample encode the same CDR3. The V gene is TRBV18, the J gene TRBJ2-1; possible D gene TRBD2, 5 bases. Germline CDR1 reads KGHSH; CDR2 reads LQKENI. The CDR3 length is 13 residues. V was clipped by 3 bases and J by 7 bases, with 10 bases between them. DNA of the CDR3: TGTGCCAGCTCACCCCCGGGCGGGAATGAGCAGTTCTTC. Translated: CASSPPGGNEQFF.

The chain has TRBV15 and TRBJ2-5; D not resolved. The germline V gene has CDR1 LNHNV and CDR2 YYDKDF (reference sequence). Deletions cut 1 base from V and 3 bases from J, with 12 bases between. The CDR3 covers 15 residues. Here the CDR3 reads CATSRVVGIEETQYF. CDR3 sequence (DNA): TGTGCCACCAGCAGAGTAGTAGGGATCGAAGAGACCCAGTACTTC.

J is TRBJ2-5 and V is TRBV28, with 9 bases matching TRBD1. The germline CDR1 and CDR2 sequences are MDHEN and SYDVKM. The CDR3 is made up of 16 amino acids. The trim removed 3 bases at V and 2 bases at J, leaving 7 bases unmatched. CDR3 residues: CASSFSRTGDQETQYF. DNA for the CDR3: TGTGCCAGCAGTTTTTCACGGACAGGGGATCAAGAGACCCAGTACTTC.

The V call is TRBV11-2, the J call TRBJ2-7; D may be TRBD2 (6 bases). From germline, CDR1 is SGHAT and CDR2 FQNNGV. The CDR3 is 14 residues long. The V end was cut by 5 bases, the J end by 0 bases, with 11 bases between. In nucleotides, the CDR3 is TGTGCCAGCAGCGTGGGGGGTTACTCCTACGAGCAGTACTTC. It encodes CASSVGGYSYEQYF.